This TCR beta chain stems from a study of patients and donors after allogeneic stem cell transplantation (dated by TCRdb to between 2020 and 2021). As encoded in the germline V gene, CDR1 is SGHNT while CDR2 is YENEEA. Inclusive of the bounding cysteine and phenylalanine, the CDR3 is 13 residues long. The only DNA kept is the CDR3, 39 bases in frame from the first base. Relative to germline, V is 8 bases shorter and J is 7 bases shorter, with 14 bases between their ends. Library prep was done by RT-PCR. These reads were obtained on a NextSeq 550. TCRdb trimmed public reads at Q25 via fastp, called clones via MiXCR and kept in-frame beta chains. Each record represents a unique CDR3 protein, reported with the most common genes and DNA among its rows. Present in this sample are 390,000 or so distinct CDR3 sequences, roughly 17% of which were seen just once. The ten top clones hold roughly 7.2% of the sample.

About this clonotype itself: This clone's antigen is unknown. No base qualities exist here, and no much larger clone lies one base off it.

The rearrangement combines TRBV11-3 with TRBJ2-2; a tentative D match to TRBD1 spans 8 bases. This receptor was obtained from a human donor who was either an allogeneic HSCT recipient or a stem cell or donor lymphocyte infusion donor (not recorded which). It is not recorded whose cells these are; they may come from a transplant donor. Sequencing was carried out using blood, either unsorted or a sorted T cell fraction (not recorded which). The bases are TGTGCCAGCGCAGGGGGCGGGGGCGGGGAGCTGTTTTTT. Its protein reads: CASAGGGGGELFF.